The following is a T cell receptor beta chain sequence with its context. Given a much more abundant clone one base away, this may be a read error. Germline loops: CDR1 SGHRS, CDR2 YFSETQ. The CDR3 consists of 16 residues. This entry comes from a study of T cells in Graves' hyperthyroidism and ophthalmopathy. Researchers took RNA transcripts and amplified the TCR beta CDR3 regions from them. The HTBI primer set served for first-round RT-PCR of the TCR CDR3. Using its own MiXCR run on the multiplex PCR reads, TCRdb lists one record per CDR3 protein. The sample holds about 400,000 distinct CDR3 sequences, roughly 13% seen once. Reasons for excluding patients were uncontrolled infection, other autoimmune disease, pregnancy or lactation.

The clonotype originates from a young woman with Graves' hyperthyroidism. This sequence joins TRBV5-1 and TRBJ2-7; D is possibly TRBD2 (6 bases). The J call may be incorrect, as the DNA end agrees better with TRBJ2-1. Sequenced: blood. Written as DNA, the CDR3 is TGCGCCAGCAGCTTGGGGTCGTTAGCGGAGACCTACGAGCAGTTCTTC. It translates to CASSLGSLAETYEQFF.